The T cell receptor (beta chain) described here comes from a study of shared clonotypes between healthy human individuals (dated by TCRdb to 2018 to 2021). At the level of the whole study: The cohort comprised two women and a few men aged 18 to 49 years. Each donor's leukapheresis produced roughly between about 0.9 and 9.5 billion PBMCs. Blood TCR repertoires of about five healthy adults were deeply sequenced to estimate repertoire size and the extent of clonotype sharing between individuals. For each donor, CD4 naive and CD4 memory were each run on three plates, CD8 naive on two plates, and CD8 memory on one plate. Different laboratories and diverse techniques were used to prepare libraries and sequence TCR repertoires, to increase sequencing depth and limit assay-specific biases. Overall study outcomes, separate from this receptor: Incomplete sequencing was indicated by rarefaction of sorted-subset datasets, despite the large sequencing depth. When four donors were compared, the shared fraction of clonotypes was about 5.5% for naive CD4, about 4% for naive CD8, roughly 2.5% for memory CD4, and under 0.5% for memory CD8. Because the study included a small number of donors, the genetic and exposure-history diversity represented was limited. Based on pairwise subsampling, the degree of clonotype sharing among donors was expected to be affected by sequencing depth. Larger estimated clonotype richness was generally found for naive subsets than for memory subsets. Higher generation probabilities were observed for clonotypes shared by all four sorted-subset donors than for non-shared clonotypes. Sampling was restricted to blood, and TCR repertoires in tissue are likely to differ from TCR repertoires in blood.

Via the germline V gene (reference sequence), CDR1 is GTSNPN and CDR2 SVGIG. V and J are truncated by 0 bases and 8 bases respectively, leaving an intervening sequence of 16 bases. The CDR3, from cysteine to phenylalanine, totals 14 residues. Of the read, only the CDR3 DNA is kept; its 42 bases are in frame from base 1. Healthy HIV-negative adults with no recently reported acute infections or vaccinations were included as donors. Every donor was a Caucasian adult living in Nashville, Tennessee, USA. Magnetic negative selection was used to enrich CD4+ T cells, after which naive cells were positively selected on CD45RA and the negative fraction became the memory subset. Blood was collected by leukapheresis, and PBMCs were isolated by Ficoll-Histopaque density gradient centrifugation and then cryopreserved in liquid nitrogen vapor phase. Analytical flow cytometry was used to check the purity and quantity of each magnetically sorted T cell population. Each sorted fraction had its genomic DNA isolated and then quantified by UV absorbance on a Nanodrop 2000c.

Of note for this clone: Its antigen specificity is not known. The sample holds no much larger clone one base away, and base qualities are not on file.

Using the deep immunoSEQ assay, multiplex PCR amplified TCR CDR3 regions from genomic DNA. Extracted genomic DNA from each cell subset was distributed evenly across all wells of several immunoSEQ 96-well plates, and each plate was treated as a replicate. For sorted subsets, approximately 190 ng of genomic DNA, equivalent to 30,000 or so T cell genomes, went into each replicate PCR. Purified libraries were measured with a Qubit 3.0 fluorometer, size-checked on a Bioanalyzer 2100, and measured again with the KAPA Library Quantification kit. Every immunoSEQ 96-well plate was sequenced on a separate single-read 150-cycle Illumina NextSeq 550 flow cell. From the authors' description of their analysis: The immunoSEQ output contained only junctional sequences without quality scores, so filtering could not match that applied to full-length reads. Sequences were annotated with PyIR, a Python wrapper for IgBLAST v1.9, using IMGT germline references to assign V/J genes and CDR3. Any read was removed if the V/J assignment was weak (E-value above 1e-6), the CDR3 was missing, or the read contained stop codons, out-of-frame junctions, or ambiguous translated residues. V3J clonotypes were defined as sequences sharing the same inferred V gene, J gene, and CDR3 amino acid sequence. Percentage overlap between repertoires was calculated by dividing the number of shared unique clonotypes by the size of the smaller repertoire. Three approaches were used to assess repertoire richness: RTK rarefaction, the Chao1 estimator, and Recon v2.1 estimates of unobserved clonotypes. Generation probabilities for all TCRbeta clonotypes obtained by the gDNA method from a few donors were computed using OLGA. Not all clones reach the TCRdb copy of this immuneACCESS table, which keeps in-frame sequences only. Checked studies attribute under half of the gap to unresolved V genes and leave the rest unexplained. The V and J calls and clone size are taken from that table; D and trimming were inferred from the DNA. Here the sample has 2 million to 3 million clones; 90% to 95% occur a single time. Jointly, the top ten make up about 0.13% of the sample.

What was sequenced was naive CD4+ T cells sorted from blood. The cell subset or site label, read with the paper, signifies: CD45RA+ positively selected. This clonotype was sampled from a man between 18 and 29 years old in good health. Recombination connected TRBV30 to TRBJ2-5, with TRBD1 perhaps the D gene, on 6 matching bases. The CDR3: CAWSVKAGVETQYF. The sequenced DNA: TGTGCCTGGAGTGTAAAGGCAGGGGTCGAAACCCAGTACTTC.